This T cell receptor (beta chain) was obtained from a study of identical twins. The CDR3 loop spans 15 amino acids. V lost 2 bases to trimming and J lost 4 bases; unmatched junction nucleotides: 5. Germline CDR1 and CDR2: MNHEY and SMNVEV (reference sequence). Findings of the study overall: The study drew conclusions from cross-sectional statistical analysis, not from following the same donors. Alpha sequences that were out-of-frame and twin-shared showed an excess of low generation probability. Sharing of beta out-of-frame sequences by twins showed a weaker excess. Invariant populations such as MAIT and iNKT cells could partly muddle zero-insertion analyses.

About this clonotype: Its antigen remains unknown.

TCRdb itself ran the 5' RACE reads through MiXCR, one entry per CDR3 protein. Found here are hundreds of thousands of distinct CDR3 sequences, about 12% of them singletons; the top ten hold about 1.5%. These data also formed part of another study, on yellow fever vaccine responses in identical twins.

Sequenced input: PBMCs. The receptor's source is a woman younger than 35 in good health. The chain combines TRBV27 with TRBJ2-7; 10 bases are shared with TRBD2. CDR3 DNA sequence: TGTGCCAGCAGTTTAAATAGCGGGAGGATTTACGAGCAGTACTTC. It codes for CASSLNSGRIYEQYF.